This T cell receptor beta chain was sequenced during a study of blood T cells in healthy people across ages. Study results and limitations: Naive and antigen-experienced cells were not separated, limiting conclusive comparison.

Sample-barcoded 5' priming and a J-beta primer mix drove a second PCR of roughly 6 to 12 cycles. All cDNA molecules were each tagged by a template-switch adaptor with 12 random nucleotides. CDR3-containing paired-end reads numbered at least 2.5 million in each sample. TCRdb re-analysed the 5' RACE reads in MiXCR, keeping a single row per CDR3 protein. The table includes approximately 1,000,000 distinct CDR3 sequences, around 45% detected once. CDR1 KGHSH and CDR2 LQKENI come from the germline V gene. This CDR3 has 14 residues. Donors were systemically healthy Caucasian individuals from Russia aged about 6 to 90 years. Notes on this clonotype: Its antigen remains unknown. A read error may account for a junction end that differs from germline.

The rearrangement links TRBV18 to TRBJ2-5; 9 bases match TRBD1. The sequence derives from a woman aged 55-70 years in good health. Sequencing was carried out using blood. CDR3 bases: TGCGCCAGCTCACCACCGGGACAGGGTGGGACCCAGTACTTC. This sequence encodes CASSPPGQGGTQYF.